Included here is one T cell receptor beta chain sequence, with context. This CDR3 has 15 amino acids. Germline loops: CDR1 SGHTA, CDR2 FQGNSA. V lost 1 base and J lost 2; bases outside the gene matches: 2. This specimen belongs to a study of cytomegalovirus exposure and HLA in healthy donors. Vbeta (60) and Jbeta (13) primers were used in the PCR. Produced via immunoSEQ multiplex PCR; TCRdb's table is partial and in-frame only. The sample lists about 210,000 clones, 87% seen once, with around 0.99% in the top ten. This TCR came from a boy between 2 and 10 years old in good health and CMV-seronegative. The chain couples TRBV7-2 to TRBJ2-7; 10 nucleotides agree with TRBD1. Sequenced input: PBMCs. The CDR3 spells CASSLVGQGAYEQYF. Written as DNA, the CDR3 is TGTGCCAGCAGCTTAGTAGGACAGGGGGCCTACGAGCAGTACTTC.